This T cell receptor beta chain emerged from a study of T cells expressing NK-cell markers. Across the study: Seven sequenced donors out of eight were HCMV-seropositive, one seronegative.

As the method of synthesis, 5'RACE template switching with UMIs yielded TCR beta cDNA. TCRdb re-analyzed the 5' RACE reads; it lists each CDR3 protein once, without DNA. The sample table includes under 200,000 distinct CDR3 sequences. This CDR3 has 14 amino acids. The V gene's germline CDR1 is ENHRY and CDR2 SYGVKD. The sequenced sample was blood T cells: a sorted CD56 or NKG2C T cell subset, CD4+ or CD8+ T cells, or bulk PBMC T cells (not recorded which). The clonotype was recovered from a woman between 18 and 70 years old in good health. This chain uses TRBV10-3 with TRBJ2-3. CDR3 in amino acids: CAISEGLTADTQYF.